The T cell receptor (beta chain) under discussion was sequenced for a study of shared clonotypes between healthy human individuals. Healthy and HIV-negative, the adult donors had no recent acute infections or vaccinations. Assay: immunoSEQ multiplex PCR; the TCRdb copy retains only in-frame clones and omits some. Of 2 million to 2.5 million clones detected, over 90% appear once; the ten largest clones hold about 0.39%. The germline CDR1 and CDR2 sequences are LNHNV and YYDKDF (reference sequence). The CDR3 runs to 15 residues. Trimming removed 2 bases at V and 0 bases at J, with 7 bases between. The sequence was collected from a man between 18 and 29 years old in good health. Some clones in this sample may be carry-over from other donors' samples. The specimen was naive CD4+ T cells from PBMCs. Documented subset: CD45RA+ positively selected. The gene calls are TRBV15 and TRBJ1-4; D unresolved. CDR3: CATSRKDATNEKLFF. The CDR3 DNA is TGTGCCACCAGCAGAAAGGACGCAACTAATGAAAAACTGTTTTTT.